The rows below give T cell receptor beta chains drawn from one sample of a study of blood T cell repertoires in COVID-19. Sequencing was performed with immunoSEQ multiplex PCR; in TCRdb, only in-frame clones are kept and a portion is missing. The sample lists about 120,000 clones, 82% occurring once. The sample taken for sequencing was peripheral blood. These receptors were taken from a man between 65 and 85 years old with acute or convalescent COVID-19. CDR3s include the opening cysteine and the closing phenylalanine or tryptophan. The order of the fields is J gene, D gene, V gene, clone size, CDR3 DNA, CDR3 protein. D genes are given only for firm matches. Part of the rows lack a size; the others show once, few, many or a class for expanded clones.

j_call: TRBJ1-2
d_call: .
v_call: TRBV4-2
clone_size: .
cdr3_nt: TGTGCCAGCAGCCAAGAGAGAGGAATGGGAGAGGGCTACACCTTC
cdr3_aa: CASSQERGMGEGYTF

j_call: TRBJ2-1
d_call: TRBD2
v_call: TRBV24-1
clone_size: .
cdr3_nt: TGTGCCACCAGTGACCCTAATAGCGGGAGGGGATCCTACAATGAGCAGTTCTTC
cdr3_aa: CATSDPNSGRGSYNEQFF

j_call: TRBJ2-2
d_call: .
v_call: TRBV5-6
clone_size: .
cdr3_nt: TGTGCCAGCAGCTTGCCAGCGAGGTACACCGGGGAGCTGTTTTTT
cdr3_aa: CASSLPARYTGELFF

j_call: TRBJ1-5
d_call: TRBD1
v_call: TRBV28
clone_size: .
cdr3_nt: TGTGCCAGCAGTTCAAGACAGGGAAGAAACAATCAGCCCCAGCATTTT
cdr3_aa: CASSSRQGRNNQPQHF

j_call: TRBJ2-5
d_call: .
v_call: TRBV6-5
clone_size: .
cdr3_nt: TGTGCCAGCAGTTACTCGAGCAGGAGCGGCCAAGAGACCCAGTACTTC
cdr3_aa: CASSYSSRSGQETQYF

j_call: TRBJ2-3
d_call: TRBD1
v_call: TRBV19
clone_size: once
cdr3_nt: TGTGCCAGTAGGAACCGGGACAGGGATGCAGATACGCAGTATTTT
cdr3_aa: CASRNRDRDADTQYF

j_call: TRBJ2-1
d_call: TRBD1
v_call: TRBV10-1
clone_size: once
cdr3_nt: TGCGCCAGCAGTGTAGGGACAGGGACCTACAATGAGCAGTTCTTC
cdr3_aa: CASSVGTGTYNEQFF

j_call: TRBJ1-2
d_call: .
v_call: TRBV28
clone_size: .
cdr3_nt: TGTGCCAGCAGTTTACCAGGAAACTATGGCTACACCTTC
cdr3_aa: CASSLPGNYGYTF

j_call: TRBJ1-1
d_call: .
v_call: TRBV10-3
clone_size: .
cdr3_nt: TGTGCAACCGGGCGGGAAGCTTCTGAAGCTTTCTTT
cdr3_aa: CATGREASEAFF

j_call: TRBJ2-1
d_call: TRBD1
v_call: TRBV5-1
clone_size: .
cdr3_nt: TGCGCCAGCAGCCCCTCTCAGCCGGGACAGGGGGCCCAGCAGTTCTTC
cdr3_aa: CASSPSQPGQGAQQFF

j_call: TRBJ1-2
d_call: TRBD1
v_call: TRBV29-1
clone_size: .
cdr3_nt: TGCAGCGTTTGGGGACAGAGATATGGCTACACCTTC
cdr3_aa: CSVWGQRYGYTF

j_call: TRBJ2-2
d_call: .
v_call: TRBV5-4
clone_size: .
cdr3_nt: TGTGCCAGCAGCTTGGCCAGGACAAACACCGGGGAGCTGTTTTTT
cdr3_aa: CASSLARTNTGELFF

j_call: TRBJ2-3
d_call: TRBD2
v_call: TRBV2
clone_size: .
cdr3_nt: TGTGCCAGCAGTGATGGCACTAGCGGGGGCACAGATACGCAGTATTTT
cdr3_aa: CASSDGTSGGTDTQYF

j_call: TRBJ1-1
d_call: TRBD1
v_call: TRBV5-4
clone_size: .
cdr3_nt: TGTGCCAGCAGCCGACAGGGAGGATCGAACACTGAAGCTTTCTTT
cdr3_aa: CASSRQGGSNTEAFF

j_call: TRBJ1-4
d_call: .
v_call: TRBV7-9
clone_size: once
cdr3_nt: TGTGCCACTAAAAGGTCGAGGAATGAAAAACTGTTTTTT
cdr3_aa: CATKRSRNEKLFF

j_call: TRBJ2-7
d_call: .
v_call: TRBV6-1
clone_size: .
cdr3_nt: TGTGCCAGCAGTGACCGGGAGACCTATTACGAGCAGTACTTC
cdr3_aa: CASSDRETYYEQYF

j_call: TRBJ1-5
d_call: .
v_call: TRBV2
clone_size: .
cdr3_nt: TGTGCCAGCAGTGCATACAGCGGTTATAGCAATCAGCCCCAGCATTTT
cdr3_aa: CASSAYSGYSNQPQHF

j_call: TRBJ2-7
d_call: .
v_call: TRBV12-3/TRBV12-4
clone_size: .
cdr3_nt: TGTGCCAGCAGTCAGACTAGGTACGAGCAGTACTTC
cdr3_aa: CASSQTRYEQYF

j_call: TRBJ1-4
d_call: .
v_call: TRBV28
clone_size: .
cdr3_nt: TGTGCCAGCACCCTAAGGGGGGAAAAACTGTTTTTT
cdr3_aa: CASTLRGEKLFF

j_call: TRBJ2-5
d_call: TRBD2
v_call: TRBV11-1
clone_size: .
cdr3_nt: TGTGCCAGCAGCTTAAGAGGACTAGCGTCCCAAGAGACCCAGTACTTC
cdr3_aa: CASSLRGLASQETQYF

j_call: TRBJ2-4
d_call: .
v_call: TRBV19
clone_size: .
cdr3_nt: TGTGCCAGTAGTATAGCGGGGGGCGGGAACATTCAGTACTTC
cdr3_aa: CASSIAGGGNIQYF

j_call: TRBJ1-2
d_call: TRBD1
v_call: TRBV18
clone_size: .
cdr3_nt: TGTGCCAGCTCACCCGGACAGGCGGAAGGCTACACCTTC
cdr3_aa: CASSPGQAEGYTF

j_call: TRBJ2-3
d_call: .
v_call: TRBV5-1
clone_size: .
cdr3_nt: TGCGCCAGCAGCTCGGACAGCCTCACAGATACGCAGTATTTT
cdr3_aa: CASSSDSLTDTQYF

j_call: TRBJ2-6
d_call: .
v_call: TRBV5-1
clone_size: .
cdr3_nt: TGCGCCAGCAGCTTGGCAGGTACGAACCCTGGGGCCAACGTCCTGACTTTC
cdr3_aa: CASSLAGTNPGANVLTF

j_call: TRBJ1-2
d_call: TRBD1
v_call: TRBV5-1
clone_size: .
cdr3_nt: TGCGCCAGCAGCGCCACCGGGACAGGAAGCGGCTACACCTTC
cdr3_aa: CASSATGTGSGYTF

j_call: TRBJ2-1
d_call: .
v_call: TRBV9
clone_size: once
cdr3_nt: TGTGCCAGCAGCGTAGGTAATAGCCAGAATGAGCAGTTCTTC
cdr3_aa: CASSVGNSQNEQFF

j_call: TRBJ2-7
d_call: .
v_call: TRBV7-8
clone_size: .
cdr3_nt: TGTGCCAGCAGCTTACGACAGGACTCCTACGAGCAGTACTTC
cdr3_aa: CASSLRQDSYEQYF

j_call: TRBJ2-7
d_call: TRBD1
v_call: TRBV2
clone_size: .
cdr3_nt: TGTGCCAGCAGTGAATTAGGGGGCCCCTCCTACGAGCAGTACTTC
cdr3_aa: CASSELGGPSYEQYF

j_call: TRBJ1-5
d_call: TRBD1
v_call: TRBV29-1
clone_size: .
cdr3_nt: TGCAGCGTGGGGGACAGAAGCAATCAGCCCCAGCATTTT
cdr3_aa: CSVGDRSNQPQHF

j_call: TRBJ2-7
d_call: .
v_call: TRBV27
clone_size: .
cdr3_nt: TGTGCCAGCAGTTCCCGCGGTGAGCAGTACTTC
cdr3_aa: CASSSRGEQYF

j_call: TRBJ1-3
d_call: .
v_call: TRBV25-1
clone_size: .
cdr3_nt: TGTGCCAGCAGTGTCCCGACGGGGACTGGAAACACCATATATTTT
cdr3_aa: CASSVPTGTGNTIYF

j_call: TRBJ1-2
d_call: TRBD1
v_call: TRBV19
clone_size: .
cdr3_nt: TGTGCCAGTAGCCGGGACAGGAACTATGGCTACACCTTC
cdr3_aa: CASSRDRNYGYTF

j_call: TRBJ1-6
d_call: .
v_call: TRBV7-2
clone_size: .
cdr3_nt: TGTGCCAGCAGCTCATACGCAGGGGAGGGTTCACCCCTCCACTTT
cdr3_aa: CASSSYAGEGSPLHF

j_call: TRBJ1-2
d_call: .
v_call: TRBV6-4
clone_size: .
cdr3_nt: TGTGCCAGCAGTTTTGACAAGAGCTATGGCTACACCTTC
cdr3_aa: CASSFDKSYGYTF

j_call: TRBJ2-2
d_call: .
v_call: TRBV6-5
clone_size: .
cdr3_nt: TGTGCCAGCAGCCGCAACGGACAGAACACCGGGGAGCTGTTTTTT
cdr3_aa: CASSRNGQNTGELFF

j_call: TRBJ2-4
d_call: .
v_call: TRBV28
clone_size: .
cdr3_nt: TGTGCCAGCAGTTTTAGCGTGGGGGCCAAAAACATTCAGTACTTC
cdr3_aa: CASSFSVGAKNIQYF